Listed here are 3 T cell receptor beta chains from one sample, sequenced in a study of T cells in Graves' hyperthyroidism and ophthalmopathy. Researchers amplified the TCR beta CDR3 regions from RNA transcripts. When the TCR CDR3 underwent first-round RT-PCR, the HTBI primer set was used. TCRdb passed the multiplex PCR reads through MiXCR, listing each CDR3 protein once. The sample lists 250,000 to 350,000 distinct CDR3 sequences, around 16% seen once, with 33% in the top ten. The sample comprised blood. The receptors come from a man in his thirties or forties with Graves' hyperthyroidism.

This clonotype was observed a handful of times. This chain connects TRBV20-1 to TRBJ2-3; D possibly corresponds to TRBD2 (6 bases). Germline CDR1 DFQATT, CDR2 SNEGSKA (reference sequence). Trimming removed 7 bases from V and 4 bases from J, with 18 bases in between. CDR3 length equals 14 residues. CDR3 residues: CSVSPTAGADTQYF. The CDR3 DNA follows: TGCAGTGTTAGTCCAACAGCGGGCGCAGATACGCAGTATTTT.

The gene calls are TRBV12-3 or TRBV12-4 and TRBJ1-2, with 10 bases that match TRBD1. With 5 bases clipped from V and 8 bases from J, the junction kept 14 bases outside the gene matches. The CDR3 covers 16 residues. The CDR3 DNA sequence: TGTGCCAGCAGTCCGATTTTGCTCGGGACAGGGGCGGGCTACACCTTC. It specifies CASSPILLGTGAGYTF.

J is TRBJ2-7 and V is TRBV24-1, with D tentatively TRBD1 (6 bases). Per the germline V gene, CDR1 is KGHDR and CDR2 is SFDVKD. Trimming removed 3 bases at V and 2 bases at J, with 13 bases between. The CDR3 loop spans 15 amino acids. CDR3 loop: CATSDPGEKTYEQYF. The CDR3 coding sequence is TGTGCCACCAGTGATCCAGGGGAAAAGACCTACGAGCAGTACTTC.